One sample yielded the 16 T cell receptor beta chains listed below, sequenced in a study of CD8 T cells in ankylosing spondylitis. TCRdb processed the 5' RACE reads anew with MiXCR; each CDR3 protein has one entry. The repertoire holds some 270,000 distinct CDR3 sequences, with over 15% as singletons. Sequencing was performed on blood, either unsorted or a sorted T cell fraction (not recorded which). The receptors were sampled from a male donor with ankylosing spondylitis or in good health (not recorded which).

The chain couples TRBV5-6 to TRBJ2-7; 7 bases fit TRBD2. Trimming cost V 2 bases and J 11 bases; bases outside gene matches: 10. Germline lookup yields CDR1 SGHDT and CDR2 YYEEEE. The CDR3 spans 13 residues. The CDR3 bases are TGTGCCAGCAGCTTAAATAGCGGGTTGGGCAAGTACTTC. Its protein product is CASSLNSGLGKYF.

The chain carries TRBV7-9 and TRBJ2-1; D not resolved. V lost 5 bases and J lost 0, with 11 bases in between. The CDR3 length is 15 residues. CDR1 is SEHNR and CDR2 is FQNEAQ in the germline V gene (reference sequence). The CDR3 sequence is CASSPLTSSYNEQFF. CDR3 sequence (DNA): TGTGCCAGCAGCCCCCTGACAAGCTCCTACAATGAGCAGTTCTTC.

This chain uses TRBV4-3 with TRBJ2-1; 7 positions match TRBD2. The CDR3 is 15 residues long. J was trimmed by 4 bases and V by 0 bases; bases with no gene match: 3. Germline V gives CDR1 LGHNA, CDR2 YSLEER. The DNA of the CDR3 is TGCGCCAGCAGCCAAGAACGGGAGGCATACAATGAGCAGTTCTTC. This gives the protein CASSQEREAYNEQFF.

The chain combines TRBV5-1 with TRBJ1-1, with no clear D. Germline V gene lookup returns CDR1 SGHRS and CDR2 YFSETQ. The CDR3 contains 15 residues. V was shortened by 1 base and J by 0 bases, with 10 bases between the two germline ends. The CDR3 here is CASSLKVGVNTEAFF. The CDR3 bases are TGCGCCAGCAGCTTGAAGGTGGGCGTGAACACTGAAGCTTTCTTT.

The rearrangement joins TRBV7-2 to TRBJ2-3; a possible D gene is TRBD2 (5 bases). This CDR3 spans 15 amino acids. Germline CDR1 reads SGHTA; CDR2 reads FQGNSA. The V and J ends lost 3 bases and 2 bases respectively, with 12 bases between them. The CDR3 loop is CASSFREMLTDTQYF. The CDR3 DNA reads TGTGCCAGCAGCTTCCGGGAAATGCTCACAGATACGCAGTATTTT.

This clonotype was observed many times. The chain employs TRBV11-2 and TRBJ2-1, with TRBD2 matching 9 bases. V trimming: 0 bases; J trimming: 10 bases; junction bases outside the gene matches: 10. Germline V CDR1 and CDR2: SGHAT, FQNNGV. The CDR3 spans 16 residues. The CDR3 sequence is CASSLDLAGTTGEQFF. DNA for the CDR3: TGTGCCAGCAGCTTAGATCTAGCGGGAACAACGGGGGAGCAGTTCTTC.

The chain employs TRBV14 and TRBJ2-1; the D gene is possibly TRBD2 (7 bases). V lost 3 bases to trimming and J lost 4 bases, with 16 bases between them. This CDR3 spans 16 amino acids. The germline gives CDR1 SGHDN, CDR2 FVKESK. CDR3 nucleotide sequence: TGTGCCAGCAGCCAGGCGGGCGGGGGCGGATACAATGAGCAGTTCTTC. Its protein is CASSQAGGGGYNEQFF.

The chain has TRBV9 and TRBJ2-7; TRBD2 aligns across 7 bases. V lost 3 bases, J lost 7 bases, and 4 bases stayed unmatched. The CDR3 contains 12 residues. CDR1 and CDR2 (germline): SGDLS, YYNGEE. CDR3: CASSGEGREQYF. For the CDR3, the DNA is TGTGCCAGCAGCGGGGAGGGAAGGGAGCAGTACTTC.

V and J are TRBV20-1 and TRBJ2-7; 15 bases agree with TRBD2. Trimming removed 3 bases from V and 3 bases from J; junction bases left unmatched: 3. The germline CDR1 and CDR2 sequences are DFQATT and SNEGSKA (reference sequence). The CDR3 runs to 15 residues. The CDR3 reads CSARGTSGGYYEQYF. As DNA, the CDR3 is TGCAGTGCTAGGGGGACTAGCGGGGGGTACTACGAGCAGTACTTC.

This clonotype was counted a few times. This chain connects TRBV7-8 to TRBJ2-1, with D perhaps TRBD2 (5 bases). In germline, CDR1 is SGHVS, CDR2 FQNEAQ. This CDR3 has 14 amino acids. Trimming took 5 bases from V and 8 from J, leaving 16 bases between them. DNA for the CDR3: TGTGCCAGCAGCGTCCGGGATAACGTGGATGAGCAGTTCTTC. Its translation: CASSVRDNVDEQFF.

This clonotype was found many times. The chain combines TRBV12-3 or TRBV12-4 with TRBJ2-7; D perhaps matches TRBD2 (6 bases). V was cut by 1 base and J by 2 bases, with 6 bases left in between. The CDR3 consists of 13 residues. CDR3 amino acids: CASSLGTTYEQYF. The CDR3 nucleotides read TGTGCCAGCAGTTTAGGGACTACCTACGAGCAGTACTTC.

The chain links TRBV4-1 to TRBJ2-2; TRBD2 agrees at 8 bases. Germline CDR1 reads MGHRA; CDR2 reads YSYEKL. J lost 5 bases, V lost 0 bases, and 2 bases had no gene match. The CDR3 contains 15 residues. The CDR3 sequence is CASSQDGGRTGELFF. CDR3 nucleotides: TGCGCCAGCAGCCAAGACGGCGGGAGGACCGGGGAGCTGTTTTTT.

J is TRBJ2-1 and V is TRBV5-6; possible D gene TRBD2, 5 bases. The CDR3 covers 12 residues. Germline V gene data show CDR1 as SGHDT and CDR2 as YYEEEE. Trimming left V 0 bases short and J 9 bases short, with 7 bases between. CDR3 sequence reads: CASSLVAPEQFF. The CDR3 nucleotides read TGTGCCAGCAGCTTGGTAGCGCCTGAGCAGTTCTTC.

This clonotype was picked up many times. This chain joins TRBV12-3 or TRBV12-4 and TRBJ1-1, with D perhaps matching TRBD1 (5 bases). V was cut by 8 bases and J by 11 bases, with 21 bases left in between. The CDR3 has 13 amino acids. The CDR3 here is CASLTVEGVRAFF. DNA of the CDR3: TGTGCCAGCCTGACGGTGGAAGGGGTTAGGGCTTTCTTT.

This clonotype has ten or more counts. The CDR3: CASSRLNSYNEQFF. CDR3 nucleotide sequence: TGTGCCAGCAGTCGACTTAACTCCTACAATGAGCAGTTCTTC. This chain joins TRBV12-3 or TRBV12-4 and TRBJ2-1; no clear D gene. The CDR3 consists of 14 residues. V gave up 5 bases and J gave up 0 bases, with 8 bases separating them.

This clonotype was seen ten or more times. In DNA form, the CDR3 reads TGTGCCAGCAGCGTAGCAGGGCGGGAGCCTTACAATGAGCAGTTCTTC. It is translated as CASSVAGREPYNEQFF. The V gene is TRBV9, the J gene TRBJ2-1; TRBD2 aligns across 7 bases. V was pared by 0 bases and J by 4 bases, with 7 bases of the junction left unmatched. This CDR3 region has 16 residues. Germline V gene lookup returns CDR1 SGDLS and CDR2 YYNGEE. Together with reference TRBV9 and TRBJ2-1, the CDR3 gives the full variable domain: DSGVTQTPKHLITATGQRVTLRCSPRSGDLSVYWYQQSLDQGLQFLIQYYNGEERAKGNILERFSAQQFPDLHSELNLSSLELGDSALYFCASSVAGREPYNEQFFGPGTRLTVL.